A single sample gave rise to the 24 T cell receptor beta chains below, sequenced in a study of tumor-infiltrating lymphocytes in primary liver carcinoma. A primer in the constant region served to generate TCR beta cDNA from roughly 520 ng of total RNA. ARM-PCR was slightly modified, and three nested multiplex PCR rounds with it gave rise to the TCR beta libraries. TRBV1-TRBV30 forward primers paired with a C-beta reverse primer were used in the first two PCR rounds, which ran approximately 10 cycles each. TCRdb re-called the multiplex PCR reads through MiXCR, storing one row per CDR3 protein. Of about 84,000 distinct CDR3 sequences in the sample, approximately 72% were seen once. Each 20-30 mg portion of unsorted bulk tissue served as the source for co-extraction of RNA and DNA. Specimen: liver tumor tissue from sampling region 1. Subset denoted: tumor region T1, superior pole. The receptors here all came from a man aged 35-49 years with primary liver carcinoma and hepatitis B virus infection.

For this clonotype: This CDR3 fails to terminate in the conserved phenylalanine or tryptophan, so it likely reflects a read error. This chain uses TRBV7-8 with TRBJ2-1; the match to TRBD1 covers 11 bases. This CDR3 comprises 17 residues. Germline assignment: CDR1 SGHVS and CDR2 FQNEAQ. Here the CDR3 reads CAISWGGQGGSYNEQFL. For the CDR3, the DNA is TGTGCCATCAGCTGGGGGGGACAGGGGGGATCCTACAATGAGCAGTTCTTG.

On this clonotype itself: The conserved final phenylalanine or tryptophan is absent from the CDR3, which likely points to a read error. The gene calls are TRBV29-1 and TRBJ2-1; 11 bases match TRBD1. Trimming removed 7 bases from V and 8 bases from J; junction bases left unmatched: 10. Germline V gene data show CDR1 as SQVTM and CDR2 as ANQGSEA. The length of the CDR3 is 14 residues. Here the CDR3 reads CSGWSGQGVDEQFY. The CDR3 DNA follows: TGCAGCGGATGGTCGGGACAGGGGGTGGATGAGCAGTTCTAC.

This chain joins TRBV29-1 and TRBJ1-2, with TRBD1 matching 7 bases. The CDR3 extends over 16 amino acids. V lost 8 bases to trimming and J lost 6 bases; unmatched junction nucleotides: 21. CDR1 is SQVTM and CDR2 is ANQGSEA in the germline V gene. The CDR3 coding sequence is TGCAGCATCGCAACCCTATCGGATAGGGGGCCGAATGGCTACACCTTC. As protein: CSIATLSDRGPNGYTF. Drawing the rest from reference TRBV29-1 and TRBJ1-2, the complete variable domain is SAVISQKPSRDICQRGTSLTIQCQVDSQVTMMFWYRQQPGQSLTLIATANQGSEATYESGFVIDKFPISRPNLTFSTLTVSNMSPEDSSIYLCSIATLSDRGPNGYTFGSGTRLTVV.

The gene calls are TRBV11-2 and TRBJ2-2; 9 nucleotides align to TRBD2. The CDR3 is 15 amino acids. The germline gives CDR1 SGHAT, CDR2 FQNNGV. Here the CDR3 reads CVNCLAGAYTGELFF. CDR3 sequence (DNA): TGTGTCAACTGCTTAGCGGGAGCCTACACCGGGGAGCTGTTTTTT.

There are a few counts of this clonotype. A much bigger clone sits one base away, suggesting this may be a read error. J is TRBJ2-7 and V is TRBV7-9; TRBD1 is a possible D gene (6 bases). The CDR3 sequence is 14 residues long. Germline V lookup: CDR1 SEHNR, CDR2 FQNEAQ (reference sequence). The CDR3 is CTSSPYYRVYEQYF. The CDR3 DNA reads TGTACCAGCAGCCCATACTACAGGGTTTACGAGCAGTACTTC.

Remarks on this clonotype: One junction end disagrees with the germline gene, perhaps due to a read error. The chain is built from TRBV4-1 and TRBJ2-7; tentative D call: TRBD2 (6 bases). The germline gives CDR1 MGHRA, CDR2 YSYEKL. The CDR3 is 13 residues long. The CDR3 loop reads CTSSHGGGYEQYF. The CDR3 bases are TGCACCAGCAGCCATGGGGGAGGCTACGAGCAGTACTTC.

Points on this clonotype: The junction departs from the called germline gene at one end, perhaps through a read error. This chain uses TRBV20-1 with TRBJ2-7; 9 bases align to TRBD2. This CDR3 contains 14 residues. The germline V gene has CDR1 DFQATT and CDR2 SNEGSKA (reference sequence). This CDR3 reads CRARDLLAGEEQYF. In DNA, the CDR3 is TGCAGAGCTAGAGATCTACTAGCGGGCGAGGAGCAGTACTTC.

Note on this clonotype: Compared with germline, one end of the junction differs, possibly owing to a read error. The chain carries TRBV5-1 and TRBJ1-3, with 9 bases fitting TRBD1. CDR3 size: 17 residues. The V gene's germline CDR1 is SGHRS and CDR2 YFSETQ. CDR3 in DNA: TGCGCCAGCAGCCCAACCGGGACAGGGTGCTCTGGAAACACAATATATTTT. This codes for CASSPTGTGCSGNTIYF. The full variable domain, completed using reference TRBV5-1 and TRBJ1-3, is KAGVTQTPRYLIKTRGQQVTLSCSPISGHRSVSWYQQTPGQGLQFLFEYFSETQRNKGNFPGRFSGRQFSNSRSEMNVSTLELGDSALYLCASSPTGTGCSGNTIYFGEGSWLTVV.

About this clonotype: The conserved phenylalanine or tryptophan is not found at the CDR3 terminus, so this likely reflects a read error. The gene calls are TRBV30 and TRBJ1-6, with 8 bases lining up with TRBD1. The germline gives CDR1 GTSNPN, CDR2 SVGIG (reference sequence). This CDR3 has 14 residues. Trimming took 2 bases from V and 9 from J; bases not matched to a gene: 6. The CDR3 sequence: CAWSFGQGGSPLHY. The CDR3 nucleotides read TGTGCCTGGAGTTTCGGACAGGGTGGTTCACCCCTCCACTAT.

With regard to this clonotype: An end of the junction does not agree with germline; a read error may underlie this. The genes are TRBV4-1 and TRBJ2-7; 8 bases are shared with TRBD2. The germline V gene has CDR1 MGHRA and CDR2 YSYEKL. The CDR3 sequence is 15 residues long. This CDR3 is CASNRSFGGVDEHYF. The CDR3, as DNA: TGCGCCAGCAACCGGTCGTTCGGGGGGGTTGACGAGCACTATTTC.

This clonotype was seen only once. Germline is not matched at one junction end, which may reflect a read error. The V call is TRBV30, the J call TRBJ2-3; TRBD2 matches at 7 bases. The CDR3 is 20 amino acids. The V gene's germline CDR1 is GTSNPN and CDR2 SVGIG (reference sequence). The CDR3 spells CAWSPQLGSGLPVSTDTQYF. Written as DNA, the CDR3 is TGTGCTTGGAGTCCCCAACTGGGTAGCGGGTTGCCCGTTTCCACAGATACGCAGTATTTT.

The genes are TRBV4-2 and TRBJ1-5, with D perhaps TRBD1 (6 bases). The CDR3 runs to 15 residues. CDR1 LGHNA and CDR2 YNFKEQ come from the germline V gene. The V end was cut by 4 bases, the J end by 12 bases, with 22 bases between. CDR3 bases: TGTGCCAGCAGCCCTGGAGGGGGTGACAATCAACACCAGCATTTT. Translated, it gives CASSPGGGDNQHQHF.

The rearrangement links TRBV7-6 to TRBJ2-1; TRBD2 matches 10 bases. The CDR3 is 16 residues long. V lost 1 base and J lost 7; bases outside the gene matches: 7. Germline V gene lookup returns CDR1 SGHVS and CDR2 FNYEAQ. In DNA form, the CDR3 reads TGTGCCAGCAGCTTAGATGCTAGCGGGAGCGGTAATGAGCAGTTCTTC. Translating it yields CASSLDASGSGNEQFF.

As for this clonotype: Given the absence of the conserved phenylalanine or tryptophan at the CDR3 end, a read error is likely. V and J are TRBV29-1 and TRBJ2-1; no clear D. The CDR3 has 14 amino acids. Germline-derived CDR1 and CDR2 are SQVTM and ANQGSEA. For the CDR3, the DNA is TGCGGCGTTGAAGGGTACGACCCTAACAATGAGCAGTTCTCC. Translation: CGVEGYDPNNEQFS.

Of note for this clonotype: Compared with germline, one end of the junction differs, possibly owing to a read error. The chain combines TRBV6-5 with TRBJ2-1; TRBD1 might be the D (5 bases). Germline lookup yields CDR1 MNHEY and CDR2 SVGAGI. The CDR3 consists of 17 residues. The CDR3 coding sequence is TGTGCCAGCAGTCCTCTTACCCCAGGACAAGGCTACAATGAGCTGTTCTTC. Its translation: CASSPLTPGQGYNELFF.

There are many counts of this clonotype. The chain uses TRBV4-1 and TRBJ1-1; D unclear. This CDR3 has 12 amino acids. The germline gives CDR1 MGHRA, CDR2 YSYEKL. The ends were cut back, 4 bases at V and 5 bases at J, with 8 bases in the middle. The CDR3 DNA reads as TGCGCCAGCAGCCGACCTGGAACTGAAGCTTTCTTT. This encodes CASSRPGTEAFF.

The chain couples TRBV12-3 or TRBV12-4 to TRBJ2-2, with a possible D match to TRBD2 (5 bases). The CDR3 extends over 16 amino acids. V was cut by 2 bases and J by 2 bases, with 12 bases left in between. CDR3 nucleotide sequence: TGTGCCAGCAGTTTATACCCGGGGTTCAACACCGGGGAGCTGTTTTTT. This sequence encodes CASSLYPGFNTGELFF.

There are many counts of this clonotype. The V and J genes are TRBV5-1 and TRBJ2-1; 11 nucleotides agree with TRBD1. V shed 5 bases and J 8 bases; nucleotides not matched to a gene: 9. The CDR3 has 15 residues. The germline V gene encodes CDR1 SGHRS and CDR2 YFSETQ. The CDR3 sequence is CASRTGQGAQDEQFF. The CDR3 nucleotides read TGCGCCAGCAGGACAGGACAGGGGGCCCAGGATGAGCAGTTCTTC.

There are a few counts of this clonotype. The chain is built from TRBV20-1 and TRBJ2-2; no clear D. With 5 bases removed from V and 7 bases from J, the gap between germline ends came to 14 bases. The CDR3 totals 13 residues. Germline assignment: CDR1 DFQATT and CDR2 SNEGSKA (reference sequence). CDR3 coding DNA: TGCAGTGCTCGCCCCCCGGGCGGCGGGGAGCTGTTTTTT. Amino acid sequence: CSARPPGGGELFF.

Regarding this clonotype: Since no conserved phenylalanine or tryptophan closes the CDR3, a read error is the likely cause. The chain joins TRBV29-1 to TRBJ2-3, with 9 bases fitting TRBD1. CDR3 size: 14 residues. From germline, CDR1 is SQVTM and CDR2 ANQGSEA. The CDR3 reads CSVVEGTGLDTQYS. The CDR3 DNA follows: TGCAGTGTTGTGGAGGGGACAGGGCTAGATACGCAGTATTCT.

This clonotype was observed a single time. Relative to the germline gene, one junction end is altered; a read error may explain this. The rearrangement joins TRBV4-2 to TRBJ2-1; D is possibly TRBD1 (5 bases). Germline V gene lookup returns CDR1 LGHNA and CDR2 YNFKEQ. The CDR3 sequence is 21 residues long. CDR3 protein: CASSQGWIGGQRDSSYNELFF. CDR3 nucleotide sequence: TGTGCTAGCAGCCAAGGCTGGATTGGCGGACAACGTGACAGCTCCTACAATGAGCTGTTCTTC.

On this clonotype itself: A junction boundary mismatches the germline segment, possibly from a read error. The gene calls are TRBV12-3 or TRBV12-4 and TRBJ2-2, with 9 bases fitting TRBD2. CDR3 size: 18 residues. The CDR3 bases are TGTGCCAGCTGTTTAGATCGTCCTTTGGGACTAGCCACCTGGGAGCTGTTTTTT. Its protein product is CASCLDRPLGLATWELFF.

As regards this clonotype: At one boundary the junction diverges from the germline segment, which might be a read error. V usage is TRBV4-1 and J usage is TRBJ1-1; perhaps TRBD1 as D (6 bases). Germline values: CDR1 MGHRA, CDR2 YSYEKL. The CDR3 has 17 residues. As DNA, the CDR3 is TGCACCAGCAGCCAAGATCCAGGTGGGGGCCAGGACACTGAAGCTTTCTTT. Translating gives CTSSQDPGGGQDTEAFF.

The genes are TRBV2 and TRBJ2-5; possibly TRBD2 for D (6 bases). Trimming took off 1 base at V and 5 bases at J, with 17 bases between the two ends. Germline V CDR1 and CDR2: SNHLY, FYNNEI. This CDR3 comprises 16 residues. CDR3 residues: CASSEVRLATSETQYF. Written as DNA, the CDR3 is TGTGCCAGCAGTGAAGTGCGGCTAGCGACCAGTGAGACCCAGTACTTC.